The clone carrying this TCR beta chain was found a few times. Its antigen is undetermined. These data come from a study of CD8 T cells in ankylosing spondylitis. Study-wide results and limits: CD8+ cells made up the disease-linked clones, which were relatively rare in peripheral blood. Earlier literature documents some of the motif variants in reactive arthritis synovial fluid and blood. Reported data indicate significant enrichment of disease-linked clones within matched ankylosing spondylitis synovial fluid. For ankylosing spondylitis blood, a TCR beta motif of 7 to 9 highly homologous variants appeared characteristic.

TCRdb reprocessed the 5' RACE reads via MiXCR and lists one record per CDR3 protein. Of some 700,000 distinct CDR3 sequences in the sample, 19% are singletons; the top ten hold 15% to 20%. The V end lost 1 base, the J end lost 7 bases, and 18 bases lay between the germline ends. This CDR3 is built from 15 residues. Germline V gene sequence: CDR1 SGHRS, CDR2 YFSETQ. The sequence was obtained from a male donor with ankylosing spondylitis. The chain combines TRBV5-1 with TRBJ2-7, with D possibly TRBD2 on 6 matching bases. Material for sequencing was blood, either unsorted or a sorted T cell fraction (not recorded which). CDR3 coding DNA: TGCGCCAGCAGCTTGTCAGAGACTCCACGGGGGGAGCAGTACTTC. It encodes CASSLSETPRGEQYF.